These 18 T cell receptor beta chains came from one sample sequenced in a study of T cells in Graves' hyperthyroidism and ophthalmopathy. Amplified TCR beta CDR3 regions came from RNA transcripts. HTBI primers were used for first-round RT-PCR of the TCR CDR3. TCRdb re-called the multiplex PCR reads through MiXCR, storing one row per CDR3 protein. The sample lists fewer than 350,000 distinct CDR3 sequences; 15% to 20% were seen once. Sequenced input: blood. Receptors were obtained from a woman in her forties with Graves' ophthalmopathy.

V and J are TRBV7-2 and TRBJ2-7; D is unclear. The CDR3 totals 14 residues. In germline, CDR1 is SGHTA, CDR2 FQGNSA. V dropped 0 bases and J dropped 6 bases, with 12 bases sitting between them. The CDR3 nucleotides are TGTGCCAGCAGCTTAGCGCTCCCAGGAACCGAGCAGTACTTC. Amino acid sequence: CASSLALPGTEQYF. Complete variable domain (other parts from reference TRBV7-2 and TRBJ2-7): GAGVSQSPSNKVTEKGKDVELRCDPISGHTALYWYRQSLGQGLEFLIYFQGNSAPDKSGLPSDRFSAERTGGSVSTLTIQRTQQEDSAVYLCASSLALPGTEQYFGPGTRLTVT.

In its sample, this clonotype was seen many times. The chain is built from TRBV11-2 and TRBJ2-7; 9 bases fit TRBD1. The CDR3 runs to 17 residues. Germline trimming cut 5 bases from V and 4 bases from J; bases unmatched to any gene: 15. CDR1 is SGHAT, CDR2 FQNNGV, per germline. For the CDR3, the DNA is TGTGCCAGCAGCCACGGACGACCGGGACAGGGAGGATACGAGCAGTACTTC. This sequence encodes CASSHGRPGQGGYEQYF.

This clonotype was detected ten times or more. The V gene is TRBV2, the J gene TRBJ2-7; 12 nucleotides line up with TRBD2. Germline V gives CDR1 SNHLY, CDR2 FYNNEI. The CDR3 totals 15 residues. Trimming removed 8 bases from V and 4 bases from J; junction bases left unmatched: 9. The CDR3 region has the DNA TGTGCCAGCCGGACTAGCGGGATACTAATTTACGAGCAGTACTTC. Its protein product is CASRTSGILIYEQYF.

This clonotype was seen repeatedly, ten times or more. This rearrangement joins TRBV5-1 to TRBJ2-5, with D hard to call. The CDR3 sequence is 18 residues long. V was cut by 0 bases and J by 3 bases, with 21 bases left in between. CDR1 SGHRS and CDR2 YFSETQ come from the germline V gene. In DNA, the CDR3 is TGCGCCAGCAGCTTGGGAAAAGTTGAGGTAGTATCCGAAGAGACCCAGTACTTC. This encodes CASSLGKVEVVSEETQYF.

In regard to this clonotype: It may be a read error: a sequence one base away is much more abundant. The chain has TRBV6-1 and TRBJ1-3; D call uncertain. Deletions cut 5 bases from V and 3 bases from J, with 14 bases between. Germline-derived CDR1 and CDR2 are MNHNS and SASEGT. CDR3 length: 15 residues. The CDR3 sequence is CASSRPTALGNTIYF. CDR3 DNA sequence: TGTGCCAGCAGTAGGCCTACCGCCCTTGGAAACACCATATATTTT.

This clonotype was picked up many times. The V call is TRBV27, the J call TRBJ2-7, with 12 nucleotides matching TRBD2. The germline CDR1 and CDR2 sequences are MNHEY and SMNVEV (reference sequence). V was pared by 5 bases and J by 4 bases, with 15 bases of the junction left unmatched. The CDR3 runs 18 residues. CDR3 DNA sequence: TGTGCCAGCAGTAATTATCGGTCTAGCGGGGGGGCCGTATACGAGCAGTACTTC. Protein product: CASSNYRSSGGAVYEQYF.

This clonotype came up many times. The chain is built from TRBV29-1 and TRBJ2-7; 8 bases map to TRBD1. Germline V gives CDR1 SQVTM, CDR2 ANQGSEA. The CDR3 is 13 amino acids. The trim removed 3 bases at V and 6 bases at J, leaving 7 bases unmatched. The CDR3 bases are TGCAGCGTTGACGGGGCAGGGGGCGCCGAGCAGTACTTC. This codes for CSVDGAGGAEQYF.

This sequence joins TRBV30 and TRBJ2-5; D unclear. Trimming stripped 1 base from V and 4 bases from J, with 4 bases between. Germline assignment: CDR1 GTSNPN and CDR2 SVGIG (reference sequence). CDR3 size: 11 residues. The CDR3: CAWSGRETQYF. In nucleotides, the CDR3 is TGTGCCTGGAGTGGTCGAGAGACCCAGTACTTC.

Many counts were recorded for this clonotype. V and J are TRBV19 and TRBJ1-1; weak D call: TRBD1 (6 bases). This CDR3 region has 13 residues. The germline V and J ends were trimmed by 3 bases and 3 bases, with 8 bases remaining between them. Germline lookup yields CDR1 LNHDA and CDR2 SQIVND (reference sequence). CDR3 region: CASSMDSHTEAFF. CDR3 nucleotides: TGTGCCAGTAGTATGGACAGCCACACTGAAGCTTTCTTT.

This clonotype appeared many times. This chain links TRBV4-3 with TRBJ2-7; D remains unclear. The CDR3 has 13 residues. V was cut by 2 bases and J by 3 bases, with 8 bases left in between. CDR1 is LGHNA, CDR2 YSLEER, per germline. The CDR3 reads CASSQTLIYEQYF. In DNA, the CDR3 is TGCGCCAGCAGCCAAACCCTGATCTACGAGCAGTACTTC.

The table lists this clonotype with many counts. V and J are TRBV12-3 or TRBV12-4 and TRBJ1-5; D might be TRBD1 (6 bases). This CDR3 spans 14 amino acids. V was clipped by 7 bases and J by 4 bases, with 14 bases between them. The CDR3 bases are TGTGCCAGCACCCTGGGGGCGCGGAATCAGCCCCAGCATTTT. Protein: CASTLGARNQPQHF.

This clonotype was recorded many times. The chain links TRBV12-3 or TRBV12-4 to TRBJ1-1; D gene uncertain. The CDR3 loop spans 13 amino acids. Trimming took off 3 bases at V and 1 base at J, with 6 bases between the two ends. CDR3 protein: CASSLKGNTEAFF. The CDR3 DNA follows: TGTGCCAGCAGTTTGAAGGGGAACACTGAAGCTTTCTTT.

This clonotype was counted many times. This rearrangement joins TRBV12-3 or TRBV12-4 to TRBJ1-1, with TRBD1 as a possible D gene (5 bases). Trimming stripped 3 bases from V and 4 bases from J, with 9 bases between. The CDR3 spans 13 residues. The CDR3 DNA sequence: TGTGCCAGCAGTTTCGCCGGGGGCACTGAAGCTTTCTTT. It specifies CASSFAGGTEAFF.

This clonotype was counted ten times or more. The rearrangement joins TRBV11-2 to TRBJ1-2; D is ambiguous. CDR1 and CDR2 (germline): SGHAT, FQNNGV. CDR3 length: 13 residues. V lost 1 base and J lost 7, with 10 bases in between. The CDR3: CASSLVRGFGYTF. The CDR3 bases are TGTGCCAGCAGCTTAGTTCGTGGGTTTGGCTACACCTTC.

This clonotype came up many times. The chain couples TRBV20-1 to TRBJ2-6; 9 positions agree with TRBD1. The CDR3 extends over 14 amino acids. J was trimmed by 2 bases and V by 5 bases; bases with no gene match: 1. Germline assignment: CDR1 DFQATT and CDR2 SNEGSKA (reference sequence). The chain's CDR3 is CSAGDRAGANVLTF. The CDR3 coding sequence is TGCAGTGCTGGGGACAGGGCTGGGGCCAACGTCCTGACTTTC.

CDR3 coding DNA: TGTGCCAGCAGTGAGTCAATGAGGTGGCAAGAAGCTTTCTTT. This codes for CASSESMRWQEAFF. V is TRBV12-3 or TRBV12-4 and J is TRBJ1-1; D uncertain. The V end was cut by 5 bases, the J end by 8 bases, with 18 bases between. The CDR3 covers 14 residues.

This clonotype appeared many times. The chain is built from TRBV6-5 and TRBJ2-5; TRBD1 aligns across 12 bases. V dropped 4 bases and J dropped 11; count of bases not matched to a gene: 8. Germline V lookup: CDR1 MNHEY, CDR2 SVGAGI. The CDR3 sequence is 14 residues long. DNA for the CDR3: TGTGCCAGCAGTTGGGGGACAGGGGGCCGCCCTCAGTACTTC. Its translation: CASSWGTGGRPQYF.

This clonotype was detected ten times or more. This chain joins TRBV19 and TRBJ1-1; TRBD1 might be the D (5 bases). The germline V gene encodes CDR1 LNHDA and CDR2 SQIVND (reference sequence). Trimming removed 1 base from V and 7 bases from J, with 10 bases in between. There are 13 residues in the CDR3. The CDR3 coding sequence is TGTGCCAGTAGTATAGTATACGACAGTGAAGCTTTCTTT. It specifies CASSIVYDSEAFF.